This record concerns one T cell receptor (beta chain) sequence. This specimen belongs to a study of cytomegalovirus exposure and HLA in healthy donors. The PCR was carried out with 60 Vbeta primers and 13 Jbeta primers. Clones were sequenced by immunoSEQ multiplex PCR, and TCRdb holds only the in-frame ones, with some missing. The sample holds fewer than 140,000 clones, roughly 80% seen once. Germline V gives CDR1 SGHTA, CDR2 FQGTGA. The trim removed 7 bases at V and 3 bases at J, leaving 5 bases unmatched. The CDR3 loop spans 14 amino acids. Sequenced material: PBMCs. This chain connects TRBV7-3 to TRBJ2-2; TRBD1 aligns across 7 bases. The receptor was isolated from a man aged 55 to 70 in good health and CMV-seronegative. CDR3: CASNRGRDTGELFF. CDR3 coding DNA: TGTGCCAGCAACAGGGGAAGGGACACCGGGGAGCTGTTTTTT.